This TCR beta chain comes out of a study of cytomegalovirus exposure and HLA in healthy donors. Whole-study results and caveats: Researchers reported that three CMV-associated chains were confirmed in vitro as CMV antigen-specific.

Notes on this clone: Antigen specificity is unknown.

CDR1 and CDR2 (germline): ENHRY, SYGVKD. Trimming stripped 0 bases from V and 9 bases from J, with 12 bases between. The CDR3 sequence is 14 residues long. Libraries were prepared by immunoSEQ multiplex PCR; TCRdb keeps only in-frame clonotypes and omits some of them. The profile covers 150,000 to 200,000 clones, with about 86% appearing a single time and around 2% taken by the ten largest. The chain uses TRBV10-3 and TRBJ1-5; D gene ambiguous. The sequence was collected from a woman younger than 35 in good health and CMV-seronegative. The source material was PBMCs. The CDR3 sequence is CAISESNPFGPQHF. CDR3 DNA: TGTGCCATCAGTGAGTCGAACCCTTTCGGGCCCCAGCATTTT.